This TCR beta chain is drawn from a study of blood T cells in healthy people across ages. Overall study context: Using template switching, researchers captured about one barcoded beta molecule for each two T cells.

PCR was performed a second time for 7 to 11 cycles using a sample-barcoded 5' primer and a J-beta primer mix. A tag from a template-switch adaptor with 12 random nucleotides marked each cDNA molecule. MiXCR, run by TCRdb on the 5' RACE reads, gives a single entry per CDR3 protein. The data contain 1.4 million or so distinct CDR3 sequences, about 45% of them seen just once; the ten biggest clones take up about 4.1%. Notes on this clonotype: The antigen is undetermined.

Findings and limits, study-wide: Greater diversity and more naive CD4+ cells were seen in long-lived donors than in aged donors.

Germline lookup yields CDR1 SQVTM and CDR2 ANQGSEA. The V and J ends lost 7 bases and 2 bases respectively, with 12 bases between them. The CDR3 is made up of 12 amino acids. The rearrangement links TRBV29-1 to TRBJ2-7; D may be TRBD1 (7 bases). This TCR derives from a woman aged 18-29 years in good health. Material: blood. This CDR3 reads CSGGTATYEQYF. CDR3 sequence (DNA): TGCAGCGGCGGGACAGCCACCTACGAGCAGTACTTC.